This TCR beta chain was sequenced in a study of immune heterogeneity within non-small cell lung tumors. With around 600 ng used per sample, the template was genomic DNA from bulk tumor. The authors collected several far-apart biopsies from each primary tumor during surgery. Samples came from untreated patients having curative surgery for newly diagnosed non-small cell lung cancer. Every donor was a newly diagnosed non-small cell lung cancer patient having surgery with curative intent. It was with 32 V and 13 J primers that multiplex PCR amplified TCR beta CDR3. TCRdb passed the multiplex PCR reads through MiXCR, listing each CDR3 protein once. The sample consists of over 3,000 distinct CDR3 sequences, around a quarter of them appearing once. Germline trimming cut 3 bases from V and 3 bases from J; bases unmatched to any gene: 5. The V gene's germline CDR1 is SGHRS and CDR2 YFSETQ. This CDR3 is 14 amino acids long.

By proportion, this clonotype is medium-sized. Its target is not known. Study outcomes and limitations: The study found high-frequency T-cell receptor beta clonotypes largely distinct between individual patients. Recurring identical dominant CDR3 beta clonotypes were observed across tumor sites within a patient, together with site-unique high-frequency clones.

V usage is TRBV5-1 and J usage is TRBJ2-7; 8 bases match TRBD2. This TCR was sampled from a man in his sixties with non-small cell lung cancer. The sequencing sample was made of lung tumor tissue. The CDR3 nucleotides are TGCGCCAGCAGCTATAGCGGGGACCACTACGAGCAGTACTTC. Protein product: CASSYSGDHYEQYF.